Listed below are T cell receptor beta chains from one sample, sequenced in a study of blood T cell repertoires in COVID-19. The repertoire was sequenced with immunoSEQ multiplex PCR; TCRdb's copy has only in-frame clones and lacks some. The sample lists roughly 260,000 clones; about 90% were seen once. Input material: PBMCs or T cells enriched from blood (not recorded which). All receptors derive from a human donor in a cohort exposed to, infected with or recovered from COVID-19 (not recorded which). The donor label of this sample is uncertain. CDR3s include the opening cysteine and the closing phenylalanine or tryptophan. Each record gives: J gene, clone size, V gene, D gene, CDR3 DNA, CDR3 protein. A D gene is named only where the DNA matches it firmly. Not all rows give a size; the values are once, few, many and, for expanded clones, a class.

J gene: TRBJ1-2; clone size: .; V gene: TRBV4-3; D gene: TRBD1; CDR3 DNA: TGCGCCAGCAGCTCCGACAGGGTTGGATCCTATGGCTACACCTTC; CDR3 protein: CASSSDRVGSYGYTF
J gene: TRBJ1-6; clone size: .; V gene: TRBV10-3; D gene: TRBD1; CDR3 DNA: TGTGCCATCGGGGGACAGCAGAATTCACCCCTCCACTTT; CDR3 protein: CAIGGQQNSPLHF
J gene: TRBJ2-7; clone size: .; V gene: TRBV9; D gene: .; CDR3 DNA: TGTGCCAGCAGCACCGATGGTGTGCGAGAGCAGTACTTC; CDR3 protein: CASSTDGVREQYF
J gene: TRBJ1-3; clone size: few; V gene: TRBV21-1; D gene: .; CDR3 DNA: TGTGCCAGCAGCGGTCCGGGACTCCACTCTGGAAACACCATATATTTT; CDR3 protein: CASSGPGLHSGNTIYF
J gene: TRBJ1-3; clone size: .; V gene: TRBV9; D gene: .; CDR3 DNA: TGTGCCAGCAGCGTAGGTCCAGACTCTGGAAACACCATATATTTT; CDR3 protein: CASSVGPDSGNTIYF
J gene: TRBJ1-2; clone size: .; V gene: TRBV2; D gene: TRBD1; CDR3 DNA: TGTGCCAGCAGTTGGGACAGGGGGAACTATGGCTACACCTTC; CDR3 protein: CASSWDRGNYGYTF
J gene: TRBJ2-7; clone size: .; V gene: TRBV29-1; D gene: .; CDR3 DNA: TGCAGCGTCCCCGTGGACATCAAAGGTTACGAGCAGTACTTC; CDR3 protein: CSVPVDIKGYEQYF
J gene: TRBJ1-2; clone size: once; V gene: TRBV9; D gene: .; CDR3 DNA: TGTGCCAGCAGCCCTTATCAGGGCAACCACGGTGGCTACACCTTC; CDR3 protein: CASSPYQGNHGGYTF
J gene: TRBJ2-5; clone size: .; V gene: TRBV13; D gene: TRBD1; CDR3 DNA: TGTGCCAGCAGCCGAGGGACAGCTCAAGAGACCCAGTACTTC; CDR3 protein: CASSRGTAQETQYF
J gene: TRBJ1-2; clone size: .; V gene: TRBV29-1; D gene: TRBD1; CDR3 DNA: TGCAGCGTCACATCCGGGACAGGGGACTACTATGGCTACACCTTC; CDR3 protein: CSVTSGTGDYYGYTF
J gene: TRBJ1-2; clone size: .; V gene: TRBV3-1/TRBV3-2; D gene: .; CDR3 DNA: TGTGCCAGCAGCCAAGTTAGACAGGCGAGGGGCTATGGCTACACCTTC; CDR3 protein: CASSQVRQARGYGYTF
J gene: TRBJ1-5; clone size: .; V gene: TRBV19; D gene: TRBD1; CDR3 DNA: TGTGCCAGCAGGGGTTTGGACAGGTCCACCCAGCCCCAGCATTTT; CDR3 protein: CASRGLDRSTQPQHF
J gene: TRBJ2-3; clone size: .; V gene: TRBV7-2; D gene: .; CDR3 DNA: TGTGCCAGCAGCTTACCGGGGGGCGGGGGAGATACGCAGTATTTT; CDR3 protein: CASSLPGGGGDTQYF
J gene: TRBJ1-6; clone size: .; V gene: TRBV5-6; D gene: TRBD1; CDR3 DNA: TGTGCCAGCAGCTTCCGGGACAGGACTAATTCACCCCTCCACTTT; CDR3 protein: CASSFRDRTNSPLHF
J gene: TRBJ2-3; clone size: .; V gene: TRBV7-2; D gene: TRBD1; CDR3 DNA: TGTGCCAGCAGCAGGGGACAGGCTGGCCCAGATACGCAGTATTTT; CDR3 protein: CASSRGQAGPDTQYF
J gene: TRBJ2-5; clone size: .; V gene: TRBV12-3/TRBV12-4; D gene: .; CDR3 DNA: TGTGCCAGCAGTCCTACTAGTAGAGAGACCCAGTACTTC; CDR3 protein: CASSPTSRETQYF
J gene: TRBJ2-1; clone size: .; V gene: TRBV7-2; D gene: TRBD2; CDR3 DNA: TGTGCCAGCAGCTTGACTAGCGGGGGGGCCCAGTTCTTC; CDR3 protein: CASSLTSGGAQFF
J gene: TRBJ1-4; clone size: .; V gene: TRBV4-1; D gene: .; CDR3 DNA: TGCGCCAGCAGCCAAACAGGGCTAGAAAAACTGTTTTTT; CDR3 protein: CASSQTGLEKLFF
J gene: TRBJ1-4; clone size: .; V gene: TRBV7-9; D gene: .; CDR3 DNA: TGTGCCAGCAGCTTCGGAACAGCCCCGAATGAAAAACTGTTTTTT; CDR3 protein: CASSFGTAPNEKLFF
J gene: TRBJ1-2; clone size: .; V gene: TRBV6-2/TRBV6-3; D gene: .; CDR3 DNA: TGTGCCAGCAGTTACTTACGGAGCTATGGCTACACCTTC; CDR3 protein: CASSYLRSYGYTF
J gene: TRBJ1-2; clone size: .; V gene: TRBV29-1; D gene: .; CDR3 DNA: TGCAGCGCCCAGGGCCTGTCGGATGGCTACACCTTC; CDR3 protein: CSAQGLSDGYTF
J gene: TRBJ2-5; clone size: .; V gene: TRBV19; D gene: TRBD1; CDR3 DNA: TGTGCCAGTAGCGACTCCGGGACAGGGGGGACGGGAGAGACCCAGTACTTC; CDR3 protein: CASSDSGTGGTGETQYF
J gene: TRBJ2-7; clone size: .; V gene: TRBV2; D gene: .; CDR3 DNA: TGTGCCAGCACCAGGTACCGGGGAGACCACGAGCAGTACTTC; CDR3 protein: CASTRYRGDHEQYF
J gene: TRBJ2-1; clone size: few; V gene: TRBV13; D gene: TRBD2; CDR3 DNA: TGTGCCAGCAGCGCGGGACTAGGAAGCAATGAGCAGTTCTTC; CDR3 protein: CASSAGLGSNEQFF
J gene: TRBJ2-7; clone size: .; V gene: TRBV30; D gene: .; CDR3 DNA: TGTGCCTGGAGTGCTCAGGGGTGGGAGCAGTACTTC; CDR3 protein: CAWSAQGWEQYF
J gene: TRBJ1-1; clone size: few; V gene: TRBV5-1; D gene: .; CDR3 DNA: TGCGCCAGCAGCTTCGGAGGAATAGGTGAAGCTTTCTTT; CDR3 protein: CASSFGGIGEAFF
J gene: TRBJ2-1; clone size: once; V gene: TRBV5-1; D gene: TRBD2; CDR3 DNA: TGCGCCAGCAGCCGAGGAATCGGAGCGGGGGGGCCGGATGAGCAGTTCTTC; CDR3 protein: CASSRGIGAGGPDEQFF
J gene: TRBJ1-2; clone size: once; V gene: TRBV11-2; D gene: .; CDR3 DNA: TGTGCCAGCAGCTCCACCGAGGGAGGGGTTGAGGGAAAGGGCTACACCTTC; CDR3 protein: CASSSTEGGVEGKGYTF
J gene: TRBJ2-6; clone size: .; V gene: TRBV6-2/TRBV6-3; D gene: TRBD1; CDR3 DNA: TGTGCCAGCAGTGCCATAGTAGGACAGGGAATGGCTGGGGCCAACGTCCTGACTTTC; CDR3 protein: CASSAIVGQGMAGANVLTF
J gene: TRBJ1-5; clone size: .; V gene: TRBV30; D gene: .; CDR3 DNA: TGTGCCTGGAGCGAAGCGTGGAATCAGCCCCAGCATTTT; CDR3 protein: CAWSEAWNQPQHF
J gene: TRBJ1-1; clone size: .; V gene: TRBV11-3; D gene: TRBD1; CDR3 DNA: TGTGCCAGCAGCCCCGGGACAGGCCCTGAAGCTTTCTTT; CDR3 protein: CASSPGTGPEAFF
J gene: TRBJ2-7; clone size: .; V gene: TRBV12-3/TRBV12-4; D gene: .; CDR3 DNA: TGTGCCAGCAGTTTCCGACAGTACGAGCAGTACTTC; CDR3 protein: CASSFRQYEQYF
J gene: TRBJ2-1; clone size: once; V gene: TRBV19; D gene: TRBD1; CDR3 DNA: TGTGCCAGTAGTATGGACAGGGGGAGCTCCTACAATGAGCAGTTCTTC; CDR3 protein: CASSMDRGSSYNEQFF
J gene: TRBJ1-3; clone size: .; V gene: TRBV6-5; D gene: TRBD1; CDR3 DNA: TGTGCCAGCAGCCACAGGGGGAGCTCTGGAAACACCATATATTTT; CDR3 protein: CASSHRGSSGNTIYF
J gene: TRBJ1-5; clone size: .; V gene: TRBV24-1; D gene: .; CDR3 DNA: TGTGCCACCAGTTCGGCACAGGGCAATCAGCCCCAGCATTTT; CDR3 protein: CATSSAQGNQPQHF
J gene: TRBJ1-1; clone size: .; V gene: TRBV2; D gene: .; CDR3 DNA: TGTGCCAGCAGCAAGGACAGTCGGAACACTGAAGCTTTCTTT; CDR3 protein: CASSKDSRNTEAFF
J gene: TRBJ2-5; clone size: .; V gene: TRBV7-9; D gene: .; CDR3 DNA: TGTGCCAGCAGCCCCCAGGACTCAGGCTGGAAGCAAGAGACCCAGTACTTC; CDR3 protein: CASSPQDSGWKQETQYF
J gene: TRBJ1-2; clone size: .; V gene: TRBV11-1; D gene: TRBD1; CDR3 DNA: TGTGCCAGCAGCCCGGACAGGGGCTGGGGCTACACCTTC; CDR3 protein: CASSPDRGWGYTF
J gene: TRBJ2-7; clone size: .; V gene: TRBV24-1; D gene: .; CDR3 DNA: TGTGCCACCAGTTTCGGGGGTCGCGAGCAGTACTTC; CDR3 protein: CATSFGGREQYF
J gene: TRBJ2-5; clone size: .; V gene: TRBV5-4; D gene: TRBD2; CDR3 DNA: TGTGCCAGCAGCTTGAGGGAGACTAGCGGGGGGCGGCAAGAGACCCAGTACTTC; CDR3 protein: CASSLRETSGGRQETQYF
J gene: TRBJ1-2; clone size: few; V gene: TRBV30; D gene: TRBD1; CDR3 DNA: TGTGCCTGGAGCTTGACAGGGACTGGCGGCTACACCTTC; CDR3 protein: CAWSLTGTGGYTF
J gene: TRBJ1-5; clone size: .; V gene: TRBV15; D gene: .; CDR3 DNA: TGTGCCACCAGCAGATGGCCCAATCAGCCCCAGCATTTT; CDR3 protein: CATSRWPNQPQHF
J gene: TRBJ2-7; clone size: .; V gene: TRBV29-1; D gene: TRBD1; CDR3 DNA: TGCAGCGTTGAAGAAGAGGTCTCGACAGGGGGGTGCCACGAGCAGTACTTC; CDR3 protein: CSVEEEVSTGGCHEQYF
J gene: TRBJ1-4; clone size: .; V gene: TRBV19; D gene: .; CDR3 DNA: TGTGCCAGTAGTGTTGTCCGGGATAATGAAAAACTGTTTTTT; CDR3 protein: CASSVVRDNEKLFF
J gene: TRBJ1-1; clone size: .; V gene: TRBV6-5; D gene: .; CDR3 DNA: TGTGCCAGCAGTTCTAAAGGCGGGGGCGGCCGCACTGAAGCTTTCTTT; CDR3 protein: CASSSKGGGGRTEAFF
J gene: TRBJ2-5; clone size: .; V gene: TRBV7-2; D gene: .; CDR3 DNA: TGTGCCAGCAGCTTAGGCACACGGGGTTCTCGGGAGACCCAGTACTTC; CDR3 protein: CASSLGTRGSRETQYF
J gene: TRBJ1-4; clone size: .; V gene: TRBV6-1; D gene: TRBD1; CDR3 DNA: TGTGCCAGCAGTGCCCGCCGGGACAGCCTTAATGAAAAACTGTTTTTT; CDR3 protein: CASSARRDSLNEKLFF
J gene: TRBJ2-7; clone size: .; V gene: TRBV7-2; D gene: TRBD2; CDR3 DNA: TGTGCCAGCAGCTCGCATAGCGGGGGAGATTCCTACGAGCAGTACTTC; CDR3 protein: CASSSHSGGDSYEQYF
J gene: TRBJ1-3; clone size: .; V gene: TRBV4-1; D gene: .; CDR3 DNA: TGCGCCAGCGGAACAGGTTTCTCTGGAAACACCATATATTTT; CDR3 protein: CASGTGFSGNTIYF
J gene: TRBJ2-1; clone size: .; V gene: TRBV21-1; D gene: .; CDR3 DNA: TGTGCCAGCAGCAAAGTCGCAGGGCGGGGGAGTGAGCAGTTCTTC; CDR3 protein: CASSKVAGRGSEQFF
J gene: TRBJ2-7; clone size: .; V gene: TRBV24-1; D gene: .; CDR3 DNA: TGTGCTACCCGAGACAGGCCGGGTGAGCAGTACTTC; CDR3 protein: CATRDRPGEQYF
J gene: TRBJ1-2; clone size: .; V gene: TRBV27; D gene: .; CDR3 DNA: TGTGCCAGCAGTCCCGTGGCAGGGAGCTACACCTTC; CDR3 protein: CASSPVAGSYTF
J gene: TRBJ1-5; clone size: .; V gene: TRBV4-3; D gene: .; CDR3 DNA: TGCGCCAGCAGCCCTAGGGTGGGGAGCTGGCAGCCCCAGCATTTT; CDR3 protein: CASSPRVGSWQPQHF
J gene: TRBJ1-5; clone size: .; V gene: TRBV10-1; D gene: TRBD1; CDR3 DNA: TGCGCCAGCAGGGGACAGCCTAGCAATCAGCCCCAGCATTTT; CDR3 protein: CASRGQPSNQPQHF